Listed below are T cell receptor beta chains from one sample, sequenced in a study of Ad26.COV2.S vaccination and SARS-CoV-2 variants. Some clones are missing from TCRdb's copy, which holds only in-frame ones; the method was immunoSEQ multiplex PCR. The sample records approximately 340,000 clones, roughly 85% being singletons. The starting material was peripheral blood, obtained in a trial of Ad26.COV2.S vaccine versus placebo. The receptors were sampled from a person between 18 and 60 years old who received the Ad26.COV2.S COVID-19 vaccine or a placebo. Each CDR3 is given with its conserved first and last residue. The order of the fields is J gene, clone size, V gene, D gene, CDR3 protein, CDR3 DNA. D genes are given only for firm matches. Not every row has a clone size; where given, it reads once, few, many or a size class.

j_gene: TRBJ2-7
abundance: NA
v_gene: TRBV18
d_gene: NA
CDR3aa: CASSPLGTALGEQYF
CDR3nt: TGTGCCAGCTCACCCCTTGGGACTGCGCTCGGCGAGCAGTACTTC

j_gene: TRBJ2-7
abundance: NA
v_gene: TRBV13
d_gene: NA
CDR3aa: CASSLIRDTYEQYF
CDR3nt: TGTGCCAGCAGCTTAATAAGAGACACCTACGAGCAGTACTTC

j_gene: TRBJ2-5
abundance: NA
v_gene: TRBV9
d_gene: TRBD1
CDR3aa: CASSVRDRGYQETQYF
CDR3nt: TGTGCCAGCAGCGTACGGGACAGGGGTTACCAAGAGACCCAGTACTTC

j_gene: TRBJ1-4
abundance: NA
v_gene: TRBV2
d_gene: TRBD1
CDR3aa: CASRIDRGVEKLFF
CDR3nt: TGTGCCAGCAGGATCGACAGGGGCGTTGAAAAACTGTTTTTT

j_gene: TRBJ1-1
abundance: NA
v_gene: TRBV5-1
d_gene: NA
CDR3aa: CASSLEGRTPNTEAFF
CDR3nt: TGCGCCAGCAGCTTGGAGGGTAGGACACCCAACACTGAAGCTTTCTTT

j_gene: TRBJ1-6
abundance: few
v_gene: TRBV15
d_gene: NA
CDR3aa: CATSRGLDSSPLHF
CDR3nt: TGTGCCACCAGCAGAGGGCTCGACAGCTCACCCCTCCACTTT

j_gene: TRBJ1-2
abundance: few
v_gene: TRBV27
d_gene: TRBD1
CDR3aa: CASRPRDRGANYGYTF
CDR3nt: TGTGCCAGCAGGCCTAGAGACAGGGGCGCTAACTATGGCTACACCTTC

j_gene: TRBJ2-3
abundance: NA
v_gene: TRBV24-1
d_gene: TRBD1
CDR3aa: CATSDYGTGGKNTQYF
CDR3nt: TGTGCCACCAGTGATTACGGGACAGGGGGCAAAAATACGCAGTATTTT

j_gene: TRBJ1-5
abundance: few
v_gene: TRBV6-5
d_gene: NA
CDR3aa: CASSYDRNNQPQHF
CDR3nt: TGTGCCAGCAGTTACGACAGGAACAATCAGCCCCAGCATTTT

j_gene: TRBJ2-4
abundance: NA
v_gene: TRBV27
d_gene: NA
CDR3aa: CASTTRVLVAKNIQYF
CDR3nt: TGTGCCAGCACCACCCGGGTTCTCGTAGCCAAAAACATTCAGTACTTC

j_gene: TRBJ2-7
abundance: NA
v_gene: TRBV28
d_gene: NA
CDR3aa: CASRYQGYEQYF
CDR3nt: TGTGCCAGCAGATATCAGGGGTACGAGCAGTACTTC

j_gene: TRBJ2-1
abundance: NA
v_gene: TRBV7-2
d_gene: NA
CDR3aa: CASSLPRSAIGNEQFF
CDR3nt: TGTGCCAGCAGCCTACCCCGATCAGCTATAGGCAATGAGCAGTTCTTC

j_gene: TRBJ2-1
abundance: NA
v_gene: TRBV7-2
d_gene: NA
CDR3aa: CASSILREQFF
CDR3nt: TGTGCCAGCAGTATTCTTAGGGAGCAGTTCTTC

j_gene: TRBJ1-3
abundance: few
v_gene: TRBV2
d_gene: NA
CDR3aa: CASRPATSGNTIYF
CDR3nt: TGTGCCAGCAGACCTGCCACTTCTGGAAACACCATATATTTT

j_gene: TRBJ1-5
abundance: NA
v_gene: TRBV18
d_gene: TRBD1
CDR3aa: CASSPDREQPQHF
CDR3nt: TGTGCCAGCTCCCCGGACAGGGAACAGCCCCAGCATTTT

j_gene: TRBJ2-1
abundance: NA
v_gene: TRBV5-5
d_gene: TRBD2
CDR3aa: CASSLVGSGGLSSYNEQFF
CDR3nt: TGTGCCAGCAGCTTGGTGGGAAGCGGGGGCCTGAGCTCCTACAATGAGCAGTTCTTC

j_gene: TRBJ1-5
abundance: NA
v_gene: TRBV5-1
d_gene: TRBD1
CDR3aa: CASSLMAGGRQPQHF
CDR3nt: TGCGCCAGCAGCTTGATGGCAGGGGGACGTCAGCCCCAGCATTTT

j_gene: TRBJ1-1
abundance: NA
v_gene: TRBV10-3
d_gene: NA
CDR3aa: CAISESILVTEAFF
CDR3nt: TGTGCCATCAGTGAGTCCATATTGGTCACTGAAGCTTTCTTT

j_gene: TRBJ1-6
abundance: NA
v_gene: TRBV15
d_gene: NA
CDR3aa: CATSRSGISYNSPLHF
CDR3nt: TGTGCCACCAGCAGATCTGGTATTTCCTATAATTCACCCCTCCACTTT

j_gene: TRBJ2-7
abundance: NA
v_gene: TRBV12-3/TRBV12-4
d_gene: NA
CDR3aa: CASSLSGSYEQYF
CDR3nt: TGTGCCAGCAGTTTATCGGGTTCCTACGAGCAGTACTTC

j_gene: TRBJ2-7
abundance: NA
v_gene: TRBV21-1
d_gene: NA
CDR3aa: CASSKGCGRGLRYEQYF
CDR3nt: TGTGCCAGCAGCAAAGGTTGCGGGAGGGGGCTCCGCTACGAGCAGTACTTC

j_gene: TRBJ2-2
abundance: NA
v_gene: TRBV18
d_gene: NA
CDR3aa: CASSPPPNTGELFF
CDR3nt: TGTGCCAGCTCACCACCCCCGAACACCGGGGAGCTGTTTTTT

j_gene: TRBJ1-4
abundance: NA
v_gene: TRBV19
d_gene: NA
CDR3aa: CASSIYRTNEKLFF
CDR3nt: TGTGCCAGTAGTATCTACAGAACTAATGAAAAACTGTTTTTT

j_gene: TRBJ1-1
abundance: NA
v_gene: TRBV14
d_gene: NA
CDR3aa: CASSRLTVANTEAFF
CDR3nt: TGTGCCAGCAGCCGGCTGACGGTTGCAAACACTGAAGCTTTCTTT

j_gene: TRBJ1-1
abundance: NA
v_gene: TRBV5-1
d_gene: NA
CDR3aa: CASSLEGKALTEAFF
CDR3nt: TGCGCCAGCAGTCTAGAGGGAAAAGCTCTGACTGAAGCTTTCTTT

j_gene: TRBJ2-2
abundance: NA
v_gene: TRBV19
d_gene: TRBD2
CDR3aa: CASDSRRLAGGAYTGELFF
CDR3nt: TGTGCCAGCGATAGCCGGAGACTAGCGGGGGGCGCATACACCGGGGAGCTGTTTTTT

j_gene: TRBJ1-1
abundance: NA
v_gene: TRBV30
d_gene: NA
CDR3aa: CAWSSGVGTEAFF
CDR3nt: TGTGCCTGGAGTTCAGGGGTTGGCACTGAAGCTTTCTTT

j_gene: TRBJ2-2
abundance: NA
v_gene: TRBV5-6
d_gene: TRBD2
CDR3aa: CASSVAGDTGELFF
CDR3nt: TGTGCCAGCAGCGTAGCGGGGGACACCGGGGAGCTGTTTTTT